The source of this TCR beta chain is a study of human T cells and chemical hapten exposure. TCRdb itself ran the RACE reads through MiXCR, one entry per CDR3 protein. The sample holds just under 65,000 distinct CDR3 sequences; about 10% are singletons and the top ten take roughly 2%. This clonotype has ten or more counts. Time point meaning: patch test 3, about 24 weeks after DPC sensitization. Treatment indicated: therapeutic diphenylcyclopropenone sensitization with weekly scalp DPC. The study drew its donors from alopecia patients who were 18 to 70 years old and suitable for DPC. Unfractionated whole blood yielded total RNA. Here the sequenced sample was whole blood, taken in connection with sensitization to the hapten diphenylcyclopropenone (DPC). This receptor was taken from a woman in her thirties with alopecia areata. Some clones in this sample may be carry-over from other donors' samples.

The CDR3 loop is CASSYTRTAPRGYTF. CDR3 DNA sequence: TGTGCCAGCAGTTACACAAGGACAGCCCCGCGCGGCTACACCTTC. This chain joins TRBV6-5 and TRBJ1-2; D possibly corresponds to TRBD1 (6 bases). Germline V gene data show CDR1 as MNHEY and CDR2 as SVGAGI. The CDR3 runs to 15 residues. Trimming left V 2 bases short and J 8 bases short, with 18 bases between.